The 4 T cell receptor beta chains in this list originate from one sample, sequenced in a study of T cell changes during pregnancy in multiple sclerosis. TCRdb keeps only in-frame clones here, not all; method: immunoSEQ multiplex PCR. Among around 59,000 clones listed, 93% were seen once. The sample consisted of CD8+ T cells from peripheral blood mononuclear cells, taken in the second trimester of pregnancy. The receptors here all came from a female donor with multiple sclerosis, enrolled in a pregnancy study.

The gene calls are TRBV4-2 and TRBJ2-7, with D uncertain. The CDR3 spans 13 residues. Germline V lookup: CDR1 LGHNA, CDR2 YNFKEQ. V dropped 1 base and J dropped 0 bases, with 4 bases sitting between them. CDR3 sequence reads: CASSQGLSYEQYF. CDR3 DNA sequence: TGTGCCAGCAGCCAAGGACTCTCCTACGAGCAGTACTTC.

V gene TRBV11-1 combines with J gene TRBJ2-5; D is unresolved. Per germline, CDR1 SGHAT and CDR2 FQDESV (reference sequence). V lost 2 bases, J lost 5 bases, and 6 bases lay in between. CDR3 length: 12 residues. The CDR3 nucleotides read TGTGCCAGCAGCTTAAGCTGGGAGACCCAGTACTTC. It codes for CASSLSWETQYF. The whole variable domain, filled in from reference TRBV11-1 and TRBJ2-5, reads EAEVAQSPRYKITEKSQAVAFWCDPISGHATLYWYRQILGQGPELLVQFQDESVVDDSQLPKDRFSAERLKGVDSTLKIQPAELGDSAMYLCASSLSWETQYFGPGTRLLVL.

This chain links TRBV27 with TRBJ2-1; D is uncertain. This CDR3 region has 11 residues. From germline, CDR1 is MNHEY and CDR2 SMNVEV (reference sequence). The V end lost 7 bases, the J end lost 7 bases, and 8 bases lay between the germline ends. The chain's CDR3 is CASTSGNEQFF. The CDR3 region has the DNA TGTGCCAGCACTTCAGGAAATGAGCAGTTCTTC.

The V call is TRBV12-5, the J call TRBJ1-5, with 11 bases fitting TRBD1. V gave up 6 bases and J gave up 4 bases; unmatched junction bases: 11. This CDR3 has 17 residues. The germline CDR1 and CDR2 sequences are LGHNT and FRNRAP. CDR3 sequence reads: CASGPDRGPEENQPQHF. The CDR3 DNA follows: TGTGCTAGTGGCCCGGACAGGGGGCCTGAAGAGAATCAGCCCCAGCATTTT.